These T cell receptor beta chains were read from a single sample in a study of PD-L1 blockade in urothelial cancer. Here immunoSEQ multiplex PCR was the method, and the copy in TCRdb shows in-frame clones only, minus some. The repertoire consists of about 82,000 clones, with about 81% occurring once and the leading ten covering more than 8%. Sequencing used PBMCs, obtained around atezolizumab (anti-PD-L1) treatment. The receptors stem from a man between 70 and 80 years old with urothelial cancer. Each CDR3 is given with its conserved first and last residue. The D gene is left open where the match is weak. A row's size may be missing; if present it is once, few, many or a size class.

>TRBD2|-|TRBV5-4|TRBJ2-7
TGTGCCAGCACCCGGGGGGGCTCCTACGAGCAGTACTTC
CASTRGGSYEQYF
>TRBD1|-|TRBV2|TRBJ1-1
TGTGCCAGCAGCCCCGGACAGGGGACTGAAGCTTTCTTT
CASSPGQGTEAFF
>-|-|TRBV5-5|TRBJ2-3
TGTGCCAGCAGCCAAGATTTCCAGGGAACAGATACGCAGTATTTT
CASSQDFQGTDTQYF
>-|-|TRBV7-2|TRBJ2-5
TGTGCCAGCAGCTTAGGTGGCGGTCCGGGAGCCCAGTACTTC
CASSLGGGPGAQYF
>TRBD1|-|TRBV6-5|TRBJ1-1
TGTGCCAGCAGTTCCGGGACAGGGTCCAATGAAGCTTTCTTT
CASSSGTGSNEAFF
>-|few|TRBV9|TRBJ1-1
TGTGCCAGCAGCCCGGAGGACACTGAAGCTTTCTTT
CASSPEDTEAFF
>-|once|TRBV18|TRBJ1-2
TGTGCCAGCTCACTACCGCAGGGGCGAAGGGGCTACACCTTC
CASSLPQGRRGYTF
>-|-|TRBV5-1|TRBJ1-1
TGCGCCAGCAGCTTGGACGGGGAATACGGCACTGAAGCTTTCTTT
CASSLDGEYGTEAFF
>TRBD1|-|TRBV9|TRBJ1-1
TGTGCCAGCAGCAAGACCCTAGACAGGGCGAACACTGAAGCTTTCTTT
CASSKTLDRANTEAFF
>TRBD1|-|TRBV5-6|TRBJ1-1
TGTGCCAGCAGCCGAAATGGACAGGTTAGATTGGTGAACACTGAAGCTTTCTTT
CASSRNGQVRLVNTEAFF
>-|-|TRBV30|TRBJ2-7
TGTGCCTGGAGTAACCGGGACAATTTCTCCTACGAGCAGTACTTC
CAWSNRDNFSYEQYF
>TRBD2|-|TRBV7-8|TRBJ2-5
TGTGCCAGCAGCCCGGGGGCTAGCGGGGAAGAGACCCAGTACTTC
CASSPGASGEETQYF
>TRBD1|-|TRBV7-9|TRBJ2-2
TGTGCCAGCAGCTTAGCTCAAACAGGGGTTGAAACCGGGGAGCTGTTTTTT
CASSLAQTGVETGELFF
>-|-|TRBV25-1|TRBJ2-3
TGTGCCAGCAGTGATCCCCGGGCGGGGACCGACACAGATACGCAGTATTTT
CASSDPRAGTDTDTQYF
>TRBD2|-|TRBV7-9|TRBJ2-5
TGTGCCAGCAGCCACGCTAGCGGGGGGAGGGAGACCCAGTACTTC
CASSHASGGRETQYF
>-|-|TRBV5-1|TRBJ2-2
TGCGCCAGCAGCTTGGAGGCCCCGGGACAATACACCGGGGAGCTGTTTTTT
CASSLEAPGQYTGELFF
>-|-|TRBV5-1|TRBJ2-7
TGCGCCAGCAGCTTTGGGATATCAGGGGCAACCTACGAGCAGTACTTC
CASSFGISGATYEQYF
>-|-|TRBV18|TRBJ1-3
TGTGCCAGCTCACCCACAGCGGACTCTGGAAACACCATATATTTT
CASSPTADSGNTIYF
>-|-|TRBV5-4|TRBJ1-1
TGTGCCAGCAGCCGGCCGGACCGGGGGTGGGCTGAAGCTTTCTTT
CASSRPDRGWAEAFF
>TRBD1|few|TRBV7-2|TRBJ2-7
TGTGCCAGCAGCCACCGGGACAGACCCTACGAGCAGTACTTC
CASSHRDRPYEQYF
>TRBD1|-|TRBV6-6|TRBJ1-2
TGTGCCAGCAGTTTGCGACCTGGGACAGACTATGGCTACACCTTC
CASSLRPGTDYGYTF